These 7 T cell receptor beta chains were sequenced from one sample in a study of T-cell reconstitution after alpha-beta-depleted transplantation in children listed by TCRdb under 2016. The sample's treatment or condition label, decoded: allogeneic hematopoietic cell transplantation with graft depleted of TCRalphabeta T cells and CD19 B cells. Libraries came from PCR. The sequencer was an Illumina HiSeq 2500. TCR library preparation used molecular barcoding, with unique molecular identifiers applied to normalize quantification of the TCRbeta repertoire. TCRdb passed the public sequencing reads through fastp at Q25 and MiXCR, retaining productive beta sequences. Identical CDR3 protein sequences are pooled into one entry, listed with their most common genes and DNA. Here the sample has about 310,000 distinct CDR3 sequences; around 25% occur a single time. The leading ten clones occupy roughly 9.8% of the sample.

Sequences were derived from PBMCs, mostly from graft donor cells, sampled 180 days after TCRalphabeta/CD19-depleted stem cell transplant. All receptors come from a male patient aged 5 to 17 who had a stem cell transplant for acute lymphoblastic leukemia, so the T cells may come from the graft donor.

A few counts support this clonotype. The chain employs TRBV7-9 and TRBJ2-7, with 9 bases matching TRBD2. CDR3 size: 14 residues. Germline V gives CDR1 SEHNR, CDR2 FQNEAQ (reference sequence). Trimming removed 5 bases from V and 1 base from J; junction bases left unmatched: 3. The DNA of the CDR3 is TGTGCCAGCAGCCAGCGGGAGGAATCCTACGAGCAGTACTTC. It is translated as CASSQREESYEQYF.

The chain carries TRBV11-1 and TRBJ2-5, with 7 bases that match TRBD1. This CDR3 contains 14 residues. Germline values: CDR1 SGHAT, CDR2 FQDESV (reference sequence). V shed 5 bases, J shed 4 bases, and the junction held 7 bases outside the gene matches. CDR3 residues: CASSQNRGRETQYF. The CDR3 nucleotides read TGTGCCAGCAGCCAAAACAGGGGACGAGAGACCCAGTACTTC.

The chain has TRBV20-1 and TRBJ2-5; maybe TRBD1 (5 bases). Germline assignment: CDR1 DFQATT and CDR2 SNEGSKA (reference sequence). CDR3 length: 13 amino acids. V lost 3 bases, J lost 3 bases, and 11 bases lay in between. For the CDR3, the DNA is TGCAGTGCTAGTGACAGCTCAAAAGAGACCCAGTACTTC. Its protein is CSASDSSKETQYF.

The CDR3 DNA sequence: TGCGCCAGCAGCCAAAAGACAGGGTTGGAGACCCAGTACTTC. Its translation is CASSQKTGLETQYF. This chain uses TRBV5-1 with TRBJ2-5; TRBD1 agrees at 7 bases. Germline lookup yields CDR1 SGHRS and CDR2 YFSETQ. V lost 4 bases and J lost 5; bases outside the gene matches: 8. The CDR3 spans 14 residues.

J is TRBJ1-2 and V is TRBV24-1; D is unclear. The CDR3 has 14 residues. V was pared by 4 bases and J by 4 bases, with 12 bases between. From germline, CDR1 is KGHDR and CDR2 SFDVKD. In nucleotides, the CDR3 is TGTGCCACCAGTGAAACCTTCTTGTCCTATGGCTACACCTTC. As protein: CATSETFLSYGYTF.

This chain uses TRBV9 with TRBJ2-3; 9 bases are a match to TRBD2. The germline V gene encodes CDR1 SGDLS and CDR2 YYNGEE. Trimming cost V 0 bases and J 6 bases; bases outside gene matches: 8. The CDR3 is made up of 16 amino acids. CDR3 in amino acids: CASSVETAGGKDTQYF. The CDR3 DNA sequence: TGTGCCAGCAGCGTAGAAACCGCGGGAGGGAAGGATACGCAGTATTTT.

The chain has TRBV5-6 and TRBJ2-3, with 7 nucleotides matching TRBD1. The CDR3 contains 16 residues. The V gene end was trimmed by 0 bases and the J gene end by 2 bases; junction bases not matched to a gene: 6. The germline CDR1 and CDR2 sequences are SGHDT and YYEEEE. CDR3: CASSLGDSLPTDTQYF. As DNA, the CDR3 is TGTGCCAGCAGCTTGGGGGACAGCTTACCCACAGATACGCAGTATTTT.